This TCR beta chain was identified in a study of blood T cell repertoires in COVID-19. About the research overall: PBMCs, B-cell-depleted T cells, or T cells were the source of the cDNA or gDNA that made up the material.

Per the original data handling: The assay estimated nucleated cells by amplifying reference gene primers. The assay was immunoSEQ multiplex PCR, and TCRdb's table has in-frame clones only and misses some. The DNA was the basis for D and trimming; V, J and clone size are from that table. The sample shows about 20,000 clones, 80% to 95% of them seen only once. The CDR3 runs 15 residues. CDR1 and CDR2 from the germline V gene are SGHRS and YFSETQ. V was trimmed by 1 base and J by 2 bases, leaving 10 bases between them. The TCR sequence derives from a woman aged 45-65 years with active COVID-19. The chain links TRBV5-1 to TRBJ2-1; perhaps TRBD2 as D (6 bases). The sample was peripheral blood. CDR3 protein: CASSLLGEAYNEQFF. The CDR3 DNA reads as TGCGCCAGCAGCTTGTTAGGGGAGGCCTACAATGAGCAGTTCTTC.